The clone carrying this TCR beta chain was seen a handful of times. Trimming left V 0 bases short and J 1 base short, with 10 bases between. The CDR3 extends over 15 amino acids. Germline lookup yields CDR1 SGHRS and CDR2 YFSETQ. TCRdb reprocessed the reads via MiXCR and lists one record per CDR3 protein. The table lists hundreds of thousands of distinct CDR3 sequences, roughly a sixth of them singletons. The entry originates in a study of T cell repertoires in cytomegalovirus infection. Overall study: It was the public TCR beta signatures that indicated both CMV infection and matching HLA type.

The material sequenced was PBMCs. The origin of this receptor is a human donor in good health (CMV status not recorded). Some clones in this sample may be carry-over from other donors' samples. The rearrangement joins TRBV5-1 to TRBJ2-5; perhaps D is TRBD1 or TRBD2 (5 bases each). CDR3 in amino acids: CASSLGDQTQETQYF. CDR3 DNA: TGCGCCAGCAGCTTGGGGGACCAGACCCAAGAGACCCAGTACTTC.